This T cell receptor beta chain emerged from a study of blood T cell repertoires in COVID-19 (dated by TCRdb to between 2020 and 2021). Concerning the study at large: The collaborator samples originated in the United States, Italy and Spain and spanned the acute and convalescent phases of COVID-19. The prospective study material was composed of cDNA or gDNA derived from T cells, B-cell-depleted T cells, or PBMCs. Nearly every sample came with metadata listing a de-identified subject ID, COVID-19 status, age in years and sex. Samples came from the ongoing ImmuneRACE study (first 160 participants) plus 1,254 subjects from 6 global collaborators. The repertoires were released in a freely available public database meant as a resource for research on the immune response to SARS-CoV-2. HLA class I and class II types, where available, came from metadata supplied by the sample provider rather than from assay-based typing. The dataset comprised deeply sampled blood TCRbeta repertoires from subjects exposed to, actively infected with, or recovered from COVID-19. Here is what the overall study found, with its caveats: How much clinical and demographic metadata was included differed by source and by participant, and the metadata was provided uncurated.

Another Seattle source contributed samples from volunteer blood donors who had recovered from COVID-19. The collaborating institutions used their own protocols to collect whole blood in K2EDTA tubes. For TCRbeta analysis, collaborator samples were shipped as frozen whole blood, as isolated PBMCs, or as DNA extracted from either sample type. The immunoSEQ Assay, a bias-controlled multiplex PCR, was used to amplify TCRbeta CDR3 regions from genomic DNA. Concerning the study's data processing: The number of nucleated cells in each sample was estimated from the amplification of reference gene primers within the assay. To quantify the absolute abundance of each unique TCRbeta CDR3 rearrangement, sequence reads were collapsed and filtered. For each sample, productive Simpson clonality was calculated by taking the square root of Simpson's diversity index across productive rearrangements. TCRdb took over this immuneACCESS table, retaining in-frame rearrangements with V and J assigned. Such tables are incomplete; in checked studies, under half of the missing clones stem from an unresolved V gene, and the remainder is unexplained. V, J and clone size derive from that table, while D and trimming were established from the DNA sequence. In all, the sample holds about 220,000 clones, and 84% of those were seen once. Of the sample, about 5.1% falls within the top ten clones.

As for this clone: Its antigen specificity is not known. No much larger clone is present one base from it, and per-base qualities are unavailable.

Taken from cysteine to phenylalanine, the CDR3 has 15 residues. Left in the record is the CDR3 DNA by itself, 45 bases read in frame from the first base. Relative to germline, V is missing 3 bases and J is missing 8 bases, with 6 bases of the junction outside any gene match. The germline V gene (reference sequence) gives CDR1 as LNHDA and CDR2 as SQIVND. In this chain, TRBV19 is recombined with TRBJ2-1; the central 11 bases match TRBD2. The sequenced material came from peripheral blood. The TCR comes from a woman aged 60-70 years who had recovered from COVID-19. For the CDR3, the sequence is CASSISSGGLYEQFF. The DNA sequence follows: TGTGCCAGTAGTATCTCTAGCGGGGGGCTCTATGAGCAGTTCTTC.